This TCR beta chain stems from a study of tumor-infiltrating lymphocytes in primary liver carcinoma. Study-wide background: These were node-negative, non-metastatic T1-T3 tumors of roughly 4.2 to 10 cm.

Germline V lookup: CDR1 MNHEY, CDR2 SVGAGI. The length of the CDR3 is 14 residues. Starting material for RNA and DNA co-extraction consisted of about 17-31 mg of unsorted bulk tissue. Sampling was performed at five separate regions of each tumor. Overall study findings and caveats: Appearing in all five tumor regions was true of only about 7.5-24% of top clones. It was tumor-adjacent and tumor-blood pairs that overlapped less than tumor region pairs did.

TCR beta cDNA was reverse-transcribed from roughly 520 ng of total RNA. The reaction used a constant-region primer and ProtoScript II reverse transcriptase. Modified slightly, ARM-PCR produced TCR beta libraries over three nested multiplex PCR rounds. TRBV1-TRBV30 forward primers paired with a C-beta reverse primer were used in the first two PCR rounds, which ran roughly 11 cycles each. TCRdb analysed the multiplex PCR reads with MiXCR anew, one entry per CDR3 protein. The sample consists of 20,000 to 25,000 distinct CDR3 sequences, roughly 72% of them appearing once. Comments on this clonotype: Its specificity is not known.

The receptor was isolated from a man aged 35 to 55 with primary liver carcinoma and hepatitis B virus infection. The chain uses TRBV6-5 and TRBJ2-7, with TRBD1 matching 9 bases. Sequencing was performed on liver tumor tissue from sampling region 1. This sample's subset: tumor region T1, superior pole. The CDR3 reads CESPSGTGYNEQYF. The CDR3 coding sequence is TGTGAAAGCCCCTCTGGGACAGGGTATAACGAGCAGTACTTC.